These 22 T cell receptor beta chains were all obtained from the same sample, sequenced in a study of cytomegalovirus exposure and HLA in healthy donors. Primers included in the PCR were 60 Vbeta and 13 Jbeta primers. The method was immunoSEQ multiplex PCR; TCRdb's version includes in-frame clones alone and lacks a portion of them. The sample contains about 95,000 clones, 65% to 90% of which appear only once. The source material was PBMCs. The origin of the receptors is a man aged 25 to 40 in good health and CMV-seropositive.

Only one count was recorded for this clone. The chain employs TRBV11-3 and TRBJ1-1; TRBD1 matches at 8 bases. The CDR3 extends over 16 amino acids. Germline V gives CDR1 SGHNT, CDR2 YENEEA. J gave up 0 bases and V 1 base, and 4 bases lay outside the gene matches. CDR3 nucleotide sequence: TGTGCCAGCAGCTTAGGCCCAGGGGGCCTGAACACTGAAGCTTTCTTT. Protein sequence: CASSLGPGGLNTEAFF.

This sequence joins TRBV7-8 and TRBJ1-4; 7 nucleotides line up with TRBD1. V lost 5 bases, J lost 8 bases, and 5 bases stayed unmatched. Germline assignment: CDR1 SGHVS and CDR2 FQNEAQ. The CDR3 runs 13 residues. The CDR3 loop is CASSVGQLEKLFF. The CDR3 DNA reads TGTGCCAGCAGCGTGGGACAGCTAGAAAAACTGTTTTTT.

The V and J genes are TRBV5-1 and TRBJ2-3; D may be TRBD1 (6 bases). Germline CDR1 is SGHRS and CDR2 is YFSETQ. V lost 0 bases, J lost 0 bases, and 14 bases lay in between. The CDR3 loop spans 17 amino acids. CDR3 DNA sequence: TGCGCCAGCAGCTTGGTTCCAACAGGGCGGAGCACAGATACGCAGTATTTT. Protein sequence: CASSLVPTGRSTDTQYF. Supplemented by reference TRBV5-1 and TRBJ2-3, the full variable domain reads KAGVTQTPRYLIKTRGQQVTLSCSPISGHRSVSWYQQTPGQGLQFLFEYFSETQRNKGNFPGRFSGRQFSNSRSEMNVSTLELGDSALYLCASSLVPTGRSTDTQYFGPGTRLTVL.

This clone was recorded once. The gene calls are TRBV10-3 and TRBJ2-4; D might be TRBD2 (6 bases). V was shortened by 6 bases and J by 9 bases, with 21 bases between the two germline ends. This CDR3 contains 15 residues. Germline assignment: CDR1 ENHRY and CDR2 SYGVKD. The CDR3, as DNA: TGTGCCATCAGAGAGGACATCGCTGGGACTGGCATTCAGTACTTC. Translation gives CAIREDIAGTGIQYF.

This chain joins TRBV14 and TRBJ2-5; the match to TRBD1 covers 7 bases. CDR1 is SGHDN and CDR2 is FVKESK in the germline V gene. The CDR3 sequence is 13 residues long. The trim removed 5 bases at V and 4 bases at J, leaving 4 bases unmatched. CDR3 coding DNA: TGTGCCAGCAGCTATGACAGGGTAGAGACCCAGTACTTC. Its protein is CASSYDRVETQYF.

The chain couples TRBV11-2 to TRBJ2-3, with 8 bases lining up with TRBD2. J gave up 2 bases and V 7 bases, and 5 bases lay outside the gene matches. CDR3 length equals 14 residues. Germline CDR1 and CDR2: SGHAT and FQNNGV. CDR3 nucleotides: TGTGCCAGCAAGAGAGCGGGAGTCACAGATACGCAGTATTTT. Translating gives CASKRAGVTDTQYF.

The table lists this clone with a few counts. The chain is built from TRBV5-6 and TRBJ1-1; perhaps TRBD1 as D (5 bases). The ends were cut back, 3 bases at V and 7 bases at J, with 19 bases in the middle. The CDR3 runs to 15 residues. CDR1 and CDR2 (germline): SGHDT, YYEEEE. This CDR3 reads CASSSTDFLGREAFF. CDR3 DNA sequence: TGTGCCAGCAGCTCAACCGACTTCCTGGGGCGTGAAGCTTTCTTT.

This chain uses TRBV29-1 with TRBJ2-5, with D unresolved. The length of the CDR3 is 12 residues. Trimming cost V 4 bases and J 1 base, with 7 bases left between them. In germline, CDR1 is SQVTM, CDR2 ANQGSEA. DNA for the CDR3: TGCAGCGTTGTTGTCGGCCAAGAGACCCAGTACTTC. The encoded protein is CSVVVGQETQYF.

This clone has a single count. This chain's CDR3 is CASSEIAGALNEQFF. The CDR3 DNA sequence: TGCGCCAGCAGTGAGATAGCGGGAGCCCTAAATGAGCAGTTCTTC. The gene calls are TRBV10-1 and TRBJ2-1; 9 positions match TRBD2. The CDR3 has 15 amino acids. J gave up 7 bases and V 2 bases, and 6 bases lay outside the gene matches. Looked up from germline, CDR1 is WNHNN and CDR2 is SYGVQD (reference sequence).

The chain carries TRBV10-3 and TRBJ2-2; D unclear. Germline V CDR1 and CDR2: ENHRY, SYGVKD. This CDR3 comprises 15 residues. V shed 4 bases and J shed 1 base, with 10 bases lying between them. CDR3 bases: TGTGCCATCAGTGCCGGTGTGCTGAACACCGGGGAGCTGTTTTTT. It translates to CAISAGVLNTGELFF.

This clone occurred a few times. J is TRBJ1-4 and V is TRBV27; D may be TRBD1 (6 bases). V lost 6 bases and J lost 7, with 15 bases in between. The length of the CDR3 is 14 residues. Germline V gene sequence: CDR1 MNHEY, CDR2 SMNVEV (reference sequence). The CDR3 spells CASRRLRGFEKLFF. The CDR3 DNA reads as TGTGCCAGCAGGCGGCTGAGGGGGTTTGAAAAACTGTTTTTT.

This clone was observed a single time. The genes are TRBV10-1 and TRBJ2-2; TRBD1 agrees at 8 bases. The trim removed 3 bases at V and 1 base at J, leaving 1 base unmatched. Germline values: CDR1 WNHNN, CDR2 SYGVQD (reference sequence). This CDR3 comprises 15 residues. The CDR3 here is CASSDGTGNTGELFF. CDR3 coding DNA: TGCGCCAGCAGTGACGGGACAGGGAACACCGGGGAGCTGTTTTTT.

A note on this clone: The junction departs from the called germline gene at one end, perhaps through a read error. The CDR3 is CASSLMTGAVLF. For the CDR3, the DNA is TGTGCCAGCAGCCTAATGACAGGGGCGGTTCTTTTT. The V call is TRBV7-9, the J call TRBJ1-4; 8 nucleotides agree with TRBD1. Germline values: CDR1 SEHNR, CDR2 FQNEAQ (reference sequence). There are 12 residues in the CDR3.

The chain uses TRBV28 and TRBJ2-7; D may be TRBD2 (7 bases). Trimming shortened V by 5 bases and J by 2 bases, and 19 bases separated the two germline ends. Per the germline V gene, CDR1 is MDHEN and CDR2 is SYDVKM. The CDR3 length is 16 residues. CDR3 nucleotides: TGTGCCAGCAGTCCCGAGCTGGGGGGGGGCGCCTACGAGCAGTACTTC. Its protein is CASSPELGGGAYEQYF.

This rearrangement joins TRBV6-5 to TRBJ2-1; D is possibly TRBD1 (6 bases). V gave up 4 bases and J gave up 0 bases, with 13 bases separating them. Germline-derived CDR1 and CDR2 are MNHEY and SVGAGI. The CDR3 is 16 residues long. The CDR3 region has the DNA TGTGCCAGCAGTTCCGGGACACATAGCTCCTACAATGAGCAGTTCTTC. Its translation: CASSSGTHSSYNEQFF.

This clone was found a few times. The V call is TRBV18, the J call TRBJ1-1; weak D call: TRBD1 (5 bases). The germline V gene has CDR1 KGHSH and CDR2 LQKENI. The CDR3 loop spans 14 amino acids. Between the trimmed V and J ends, which lost 1 base and 5 bases, there was a span of 11 bases. CDR3 sequence (DNA): TGTGCCAGCTCACCACAGGGGATGGGGACTGAAGCTTTCTTT. As protein: CASSPQGMGTEAFF.

This chain links TRBV18 with TRBJ1-5; 7 positions match TRBD1. This CDR3 is 16 amino acids long. The junction had 4 bases not matched to a gene; V was cut back by 2 bases and J by 0 bases. Per germline, CDR1 KGHSH and CDR2 LQKENI. CDR3 nucleotides: TGTGCCAGCTCACCATCGGGACAGAATAGCAATCAGCCCCAGCATTTT. It specifies CASSPSGQNSNQPQHF.

The CDR3 DNA reads as TGTGCCAGCAGCTTTAAAACAGGGGGCAATATTAACTGGGCCAAAAACATTCAGTACTTC. This gives the protein CASSFKTGGNINWAKNIQYF. The rearrangement joins TRBV5-4 to TRBJ2-4, with 9 bases lining up with TRBD1. This CDR3 region has 20 residues. CDR1 is SGHNT, CDR2 YYREEE, per germline (reference sequence). Germline trimming cut 2 bases from V and 1 base from J; bases unmatched to any gene: 16.

This clone has a handful of counts. This chain links TRBV29-1 with TRBJ2-3; the match to TRBD2 covers 9 bases. The junction had 7 bases not matched to a gene; V was cut back by 2 bases and J by 1 base. The germline V gene has CDR1 SQVTM and CDR2 ANQGSEA. The CDR3 sequence is 16 residues long. The CDR3 DNA sequence: TGCAGCGTTGAATTAGCGGGCGGGGGGGGCACAGATACGCAGTATTTT. Protein product: CSVELAGGGGTDTQYF.

J is TRBJ2-5 and V is TRBV7-2, with D perhaps TRBD1 (6 bases). The CDR3 is made up of 16 amino acids. Germline V gives CDR1 SGHTA, CDR2 FQGNSA. The ends were cut back, 6 bases at V and 1 base at J, with 18 bases in the middle. The CDR3 DNA sequence: TGTGCCAGCAGTTACCGAGATAGAGGGGGCCAAGAGACCCAGTACTTC. It encodes CASSYRDRGGQETQYF. The full variable domain, in which reference TRBV7-2 and TRBJ2-5 provide the parts outside the CDR3, is GAGVSQSPSNKVTEKGKDVELRCDPISGHTALYWYRQSLGQGLEFLIYFQGNSAPDKSGLPSDRFSAERTGGSVSTLTIQRTQQEDSAVYLCASSYRDRGGQETQYFGPGTRLLVL.

V usage is TRBV18 and J usage is TRBJ1-2; perhaps TRBD1 as D (5 bases). V lost 1 base to trimming and J lost 5 bases, with 20 bases between them. CDR1 KGHSH and CDR2 LQKENI come from the germline V gene. The CDR3 has 17 residues. Here the CDR3 reads CASSPLAGLEPAYGYTF. The CDR3 nucleotides read TGTGCCAGCTCACCACTGGCAGGGCTTGAACCTGCTTATGGCTACACCTTC.

The V call is TRBV21-1, the J call TRBJ1-1; TRBD1 is the table's D call and was not checked against the DNA. TRBV21-1 is marked as a pseudogene. The CDR3 has 13 residues. The CDR3 here is CASRKTGTGEAFF. DNA for the CDR3: TGTGCCAGCAGGAAAACCGGGACAGGGGAAGCTTTCTTT.